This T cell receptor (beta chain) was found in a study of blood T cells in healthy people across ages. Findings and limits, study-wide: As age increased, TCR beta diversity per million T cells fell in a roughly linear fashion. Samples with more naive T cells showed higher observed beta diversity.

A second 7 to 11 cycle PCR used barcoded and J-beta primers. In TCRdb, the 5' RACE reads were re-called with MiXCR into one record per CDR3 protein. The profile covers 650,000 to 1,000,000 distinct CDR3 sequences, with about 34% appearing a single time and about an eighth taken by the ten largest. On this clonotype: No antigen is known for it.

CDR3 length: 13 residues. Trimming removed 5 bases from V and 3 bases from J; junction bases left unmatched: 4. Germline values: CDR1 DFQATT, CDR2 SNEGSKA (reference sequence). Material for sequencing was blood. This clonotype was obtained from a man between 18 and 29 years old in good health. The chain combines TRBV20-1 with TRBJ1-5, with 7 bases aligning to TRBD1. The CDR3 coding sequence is TGCAGTGCTGGGGACAGATCCAATCAGCCCCAGCATTTT. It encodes CSAGDRSNQPQHF.